These 28 T cell receptor beta chains share one sample of origin, sequenced in a study of T cell repertoires in cytomegalovirus infection. Via MiXCR, TCRdb re-called the reads, giving one row per CDR3 protein. Seen here are 650,000 to 900,000 distinct CDR3 sequences, 25% to 35% observed once, and the top ten hold roughly 13%. These receptors have no identified antigens. The sample in question was cultured CD8+ T cells from PBMCs, obtained from culture after CMV antigen stimulation. All receptors derive from a human donor in good health (CMV status not recorded). Some clones in this sample may be carry-over from other donors' samples.

This clonotype was picked up a small number of times. This sequence joins TRBV7-9 and TRBJ2-1; possible D gene TRBD1, 6 bases. The CDR3 totals 16 residues. Germline V CDR1 and CDR2: SEHNR, FQNEAQ (reference sequence). V was clipped by 6 bases and J by 3 bases, with 18 bases between them. CDR3 nucleotides: TGTGCCAGCAGTTCACATGCCCAGGGGTTCTACAATGAGCAGTTCTTC. It encodes CASSSHAQGFYNEQFF.

The rearrangement links TRBV15 to TRBJ2-7; 7 bases are a match to TRBD1. From germline, CDR1 is LNHNV and CDR2 YYDKDF (reference sequence). The CDR3 covers 15 residues. Trimming at V came to 3 bases and at J to 3 bases, leaving 8 bases not matched to a gene. CDR3 sequence: CATSSAKGQSYEQYV. CDR3 sequence (DNA): TGTGCCACCAGCAGCGCCAAGGGACAGAGCTACGAGCAGTACGTC.

The gene calls are TRBV15 and TRBJ1-6; TRBD1 aligns across 11 bases. V lost 0 bases, J lost 2 bases, and 9 bases stayed unmatched. The CDR3 is 20 amino acids. Germline values: CDR1 LNHNV, CDR2 YYDKDF (reference sequence). The CDR3 region has the DNA TGTGCCACCAGCAGAGATTATGGGACAGGGGGTAGACCCTATAATTCACCCCTCCACTTT. It codes for CATSRDYGTGGRPYNSPLHF.

V gene TRBV7-6 combines with J gene TRBJ2-3, with unresolved D. Germline CDR1 and CDR2: SGHVS and FNYEAQ. The CDR3 length is 15 residues. Trimming shortened V by 5 bases and J by 0 bases, and 12 bases separated the two germline ends. CDR3 protein: CASSLAESSTDTQYF. In nucleotides, the CDR3 is TGTGCCAGCAGCCTGGCAGAATCTAGCACAGATACGCAGTATTTT.

This clonotype showed up just a few times. The chain couples TRBV19 to TRBJ2-4; D might be TRBD1 (7 bases). The V end was cut by 2 bases, the J end by 5 bases, with 10 bases between. Germline CDR1 is LNHDA and CDR2 is SQIVND (reference sequence). The CDR3 covers 14 residues. The CDR3, as DNA: TGTGCCAGTAGTATATTCAGGGGGGAAAACATTCAGTACTTC. Its translation is CASSIFRGENIQYF. Using reference TRBV19 and TRBJ2-4 for the parts outside the CDR3, the full variable domain is DGGITQSPKYLFRKEGQNVTLSCEQNLNHDAMYWYRQDPGQGLRLIYYSQIVNDFQKGDIAEGYSVSREKKESFPLTVTSAQKNPTAFYLCASSIFRGENIQYFGAGTRLSVL.

This clonotype was detected ten times or more. This chain connects TRBV7-2 to TRBJ2-1; TRBD1 or TRBD2 may be the D gene (6 bases each). The CDR3 sequence is 15 residues long. The V end lost 4 bases, the J end lost 2 bases, and 12 bases lay between the germline ends. Looked up from germline, CDR1 is SGHTA and CDR2 is FQGNSA. CDR3 in DNA: TGTGCCAGCAGCTCCCTAGGGGGGACCTACAATGAGCAGTTCTTC. This encodes CASSSLGGTYNEQFF.

This clonotype showed up just a few times. The J gene is TRBJ1-5, the V gene TRBV24-1, with 7 nucleotides matching TRBD1. V trimming: 4 bases; J trimming: 5 bases; junction bases outside the gene matches: 10. This CDR3 has 16 residues. Germline assignment: CDR1 KGHDR and CDR2 SFDVKD. This CDR3 is CATSDPGTEFYQPQHF. DNA for the CDR3: TGTGCCACCAGTGACCCCGGGACAGAATTCTATCAGCCCCAGCATTTT.

The chain combines TRBV29-1 with TRBJ2-7; 7 bases agree with TRBD2. The CDR3 consists of 11 residues. Germline V gene data show CDR1 as SQVTM and CDR2 as ANQGSEA. V dropped 7 bases and J dropped 5; count of bases not matched to a gene: 5. DNA of the CDR3: TGCAGCGGCGGGGGTATCCACGAGCAGTACTTC. Encoded protein: CSGGGIHEQYF.

This clonotype has ten or more counts. The V gene is TRBV12-3 or TRBV12-4, the J gene TRBJ2-7, with D maybe TRBD1 (5 bases). V lost 7 bases, J lost 4 bases, and 11 bases lay in between. This CDR3 has 12 amino acids. This CDR3 is CASTWGRYEQYF. For the CDR3, the DNA is TGTGCCAGCACTTGGGGCAGGTACGAGCAGTACTTC.

The chain uses TRBV6-5 and TRBJ2-3, with 9 bases lining up with TRBD2. Germline loops: CDR1 MNHEY, CDR2 SVGAGI. Germline trimming cut 2 bases from V and 6 bases from J; bases unmatched to any gene: 12. The CDR3 runs 17 residues. The CDR3 here is CASSYTQRGAPQDTQYF. In nucleotides, the CDR3 is TGTGCCAGCAGTTACACGCAGCGGGGGGCCCCTCAGGATACGCAGTATTTT.

The chain links TRBV7-2 to TRBJ2-2; D uncertain. The CDR3 loop spans 15 amino acids. CDR1 and CDR2 (germline): SGHTA, FQGNSA. V shed 0 bases and J shed 7 bases, with 12 bases lying between them. The CDR3 region has the DNA TGTGCCAGCAGCTTAGCGCGATTAAGAGACGGGGAGCTGTTTTTT. It translates to CASSLARLRDGELFF.

V usage is TRBV6-6 and J usage is TRBJ1-1, with a weak D call TRBD1 (5 bases). CDR3 length equals 15 residues. Per the germline V gene, CDR1 is MNHNY and CDR2 is SVGAGI (reference sequence). Trimming cost V 7 bases and J 3 bases, with 18 bases left between them. The CDR3 nucleotides read TGTGCCAGCACCTTCCTTGGGGGTAGCGACACTGAAGCTTTCTTT. Amino acids: CASTFLGGSDTEAFF.

This clonotype was counted ten times or more. The gene calls are TRBV7-2 and TRBJ1-2, with 7 nucleotides matching TRBD1. Germline CDR1 SGHTA, CDR2 FQGNSA. The CDR3 sequence is 16 residues long. J gave up 4 bases and V 1 base, and 9 bases lay outside the gene matches. CDR3 amino acids: CASSLGAGGEVYGYTF. The DNA of the CDR3 is TGTGCCAGCAGCTTAGGGGCAGGGGGAGAGGTCTATGGCTACACCTTC.

This clonotype was observed many times. The chain carries TRBV7-6 and TRBJ1-2, with TRBD1 identical over 12 bases. CDR1 is SGHVS, CDR2 FNYEAQ, per germline. Trimming cost V 2 bases and J 5 bases; bases outside gene matches: 6. The CDR3 is 16 amino acids. The CDR3 nucleotides are TGTGCCAGCAGCTTATCCGGGACAGGGGGCTGGTATGGCTACACCTTC. It encodes CASSLSGTGGWYGYTF.

The rearrangement links TRBV6-1 to TRBJ2-5; D is unclear. V dropped 5 bases and J dropped 1 base, with 8 bases sitting between them. The CDR3 runs to 13 residues. Germline V gene data show CDR1 as MNHNS and CDR2 as SASEGT. The CDR3 loop reads CASSYDFQETQYF. CDR3 bases: TGTGCCAGCAGTTATGACTTCCAAGAGACCCAGTACTTC.

This clonotype has just a few counts. The chain combines TRBV7-9 with TRBJ2-3; TRBD2 matches at 11 bases. From germline, CDR1 is SEHNR and CDR2 FQNEAQ (reference sequence). V lost 1 base, J lost 4 bases, and 13 bases stayed unmatched. The CDR3 consists of 19 residues. The CDR3 DNA is TGTGCCAGCAGCTTAGAGCCACGCATACTAGCGGGGGACGCAGATACGCAGTATTTT. Protein product: CASSLEPRILAGDADTQYF.

V is TRBV6-5 and J is TRBJ1-5; TRBD1 matches 10 bases. Germline V gene lookup returns CDR1 MNHEY and CDR2 SVGAGI. This CDR3 has 14 amino acids. With 5 bases clipped from V and 4 bases from J, the junction kept 2 bases outside the gene matches. The CDR3: CASSKGQGNQPQHF. The CDR3 bases are TGTGCCAGCAGTAAGGGACAGGGGAATCAGCCCCAGCATTTT.

This clonotype was detected many times. The V and J genes are TRBV19 and TRBJ1-1, with D perhaps matching TRBD1 (6 bases). The length of the CDR3 is 17 residues. V lost 7 bases and J 3 bases, leaving 24 bases between the germline ends. Germline assignment: CDR1 LNHDA and CDR2 SQIVND (reference sequence). The CDR3 reads CASTGLGQGRWYTEAFF. The CDR3 bases are TGTGCCAGTACCGGGTTAGGGCAGGGGCGCTGGTACACTGAAGCTTTCTTT.

This clonotype was observed a handful of times. The chain is built from TRBV11-2 and TRBJ1-2, with 10 positions matching TRBD1. Germline V lookup: CDR1 SGHAT, CDR2 FQNNGV. V was clipped by 3 bases and J by 8 bases; unmatched bases: 6. There are 14 residues in the CDR3. The CDR3: CASSLGQGPIGYTF. CDR3 DNA sequence: TGTGCCAGCAGCTTGGGACAGGGGCCGATAGGCTACACCTTC.

This clonotype was detected many times. CDR3: CASSSDAGILNTEAFF. CDR3 nucleotide sequence: TGTGCCAGCAGCTCGGATGCAGGGATTTTGAACACTGAAGCTTTCTTT. The rearrangement joins TRBV7-6 to TRBJ1-1; maybe TRBD1 (5 bases). Germline CDR1 is SGHVS and CDR2 is FNYEAQ. The CDR3 runs to 16 residues. Trimming stripped 4 bases from V and 0 bases from J, with 15 bases between.

This clonotype appeared a few times. The chain joins TRBV27 to TRBJ2-5, with D tentatively TRBD1 (6 bases). Trimming took off 5 bases at V and 5 bases at J, with 12 bases between the two ends. CDR1 and CDR2 from the germline V gene are MNHEY and SMNVEV (reference sequence). CDR3 length: 13 residues. The CDR3 DNA is TGTGCCAGCAGTCCAGGGGTAGATGAGACCCAGTACTTC. Its protein is CASSPGVDETQYF.

The chain joins TRBV4-3 to TRBJ2-1, with D possibly TRBD1 on 5 matching bases. In germline, CDR1 is LGHNA, CDR2 YSLEER. The CDR3 contains 15 residues. V gave up 1 base and J gave up 8 bases, with 15 bases separating them. The CDR3 reads CASSQGQGTWDEQFF. DNA of the CDR3: TGCGCCAGCAGCCAAGGTCAGGGAACGTGGGATGAGCAGTTCTTC.

The gene calls are TRBV11-3 and TRBJ1-5; 7 bases are shared with TRBD1. The CDR3 extends over 15 amino acids. V gave up 5 bases and J gave up 5 bases; unmatched junction bases: 9. The germline V gene encodes CDR1 SGHNT and CDR2 YENEEA. The CDR3 reads CASSQGGGRDQPQHF. The CDR3 nucleotides read TGTGCCAGCAGCCAGGGAGGGGGCCGTGATCAGCCCCAGCATTTT.

This clonotype was counted only a few times. V and J are TRBV27 and TRBJ2-2, with TRBD2 as a possible D gene (5 bases). This CDR3 has 12 residues. Germline CDR1 and CDR2: MNHEY and SMNVEV (reference sequence). Trimming shortened V by 9 bases and J by 7 bases, and 12 bases separated the two germline ends. In DNA, the CDR3 is TGTGCCAGTTTCGGGGTTGGCGGGGAGCTGTTTTTT. Amino acid sequence: CASFGVGGELFF.

V gene TRBV27 combines with J gene TRBJ1-6; 8 nucleotides line up with TRBD1. The CDR3 contains 14 residues. Germline V gene sequence: CDR1 MNHEY, CDR2 SMNVEV (reference sequence). Trimming cost V 11 bases and J 2 bases; bases outside gene matches: 5. CDR3 protein: CAAGQGTYNSPLHF. The CDR3 DNA follows: TGTGCCGCCGGACAGGGCACCTATAATTCACCCCTCCACTTT.

V and J are TRBV7-6 and TRBJ2-1, with 8 positions matching TRBD2. The germline V gene encodes CDR1 SGHVS and CDR2 FNYEAQ. The CDR3 loop spans 13 amino acids. J gave up 8 bases and V 5 bases, and 5 bases lay outside the gene matches. Written as DNA, the CDR3 is TGTGCCAGCAGCAAGAGCGGGGGCTATGAGCAGTTCTTC. Protein sequence: CASSKSGGYEQFF.

This clonotype has a handful of counts. The chain couples TRBV6-5 to TRBJ2-7; 8 bases match TRBD1. The CDR3 loop spans 14 amino acids. V lost 6 bases, J lost 4 bases, and 8 bases stayed unmatched. Germline CDR1 is MNHEY and CDR2 is SVGAGI. The chain's CDR3 is CASRAGTGKYEQYV. The CDR3 DNA reads as TGTGCCAGCAGGGCCGGGACAGGAAAATACGAGCAGTACGTC.

This chain uses TRBV5-5 with TRBJ1-2; 9 bases align to TRBD1. This CDR3 has 16 amino acids. Germline assignment: CDR1 SGHKS and CDR2 YYEKEE (reference sequence). Trimming cost V 3 bases and J 4 bases; bases outside gene matches: 10. CDR3 nucleotide sequence: TGTGCCAGCAGCTGGCCCCCGGACAGGGGCTCCTATGGCTACACCTTC. The encoded protein is CASSWPPDRGSYGYTF. Supplemented by reference TRBV5-5 and TRBJ1-2, the full variable domain reads DAGVTQSPTHLIKTRGQQVTLRCSPISGHKSVSWYQQVLGQGPQFIFQYYEKEERGRGNFPDRFSARQFPNYSSELNVNALLLGDSALYLCASSWPPDRGSYGYTFGSGTRLTVV.